Shown below are 10 T cell receptor beta chains from a single sample sequenced in a study of T cell responses to AZD1222 COVID-19 vaccine. Produced via immunoSEQ multiplex PCR; TCRdb's table is partial and in-frame only. The profile shows about 170,000 clones, over 85% of them singletons. The sample here was peripheral blood, taken on day 0 of AZD1222 vaccination. The receptors derive from an adult in good health.

Notes on this clone: Other DNA sequences in the same sample also yield this CDR3. The rearrangement joins TRBV11-2 to TRBJ2-1, with D unclear. The CDR3 contains 14 residues. Germline-derived CDR1 and CDR2 are SGHAT and FQNNGV. The V end lost 1 base, the J end lost 0 bases, and 4 bases lay between the germline ends. Here the CDR3 reads CASSLAGSYNEQFF. CDR3 nucleotides: TGTGCCAGCAGCTTAGCCGGCTCCTACAATGAGCAGTTCTTC.

This clone has just one count. V is TRBV5-1 and J is TRBJ2-7; D unresolved. The CDR3 totals 15 residues. CDR1 is SGHRS and CDR2 is YFSETQ in the germline V gene. The ends were cut back, 0 bases at V and 0 bases at J, with 10 bases in the middle. CDR3 nucleotides: TGCGCCAGCAGCTTGGCCCCCAGTAGCTCCTACGAGCAGTACTTC. As protein: CASSLAPSSSYEQYF.

The chain uses TRBV3-1 (or the pseudogene TRBV3-2) and TRBJ1-2; TRBD1 is a possible D gene (5 bases). Germline V gene lookup returns CDR1 LGHDT and CDR2 YNNKEL (reference sequence). Trimming removed 3 bases from V and 5 bases from J, with 16 bases in between. CDR3 length: 15 residues. The chain's CDR3 is CASSHKGPKEYGYTF. Written as DNA, the CDR3 is TGTGCCAGCAGCCATAAGGGACCTAAGGAGTATGGCTACACCTTC.

The chain has TRBV6-4 and TRBJ1-2; 9 bases fit TRBD1. The CDR3 has 17 residues. The ends lost 5 bases at V and 8 bases at J; junction bases unmatched: 18. Germline lookup yields CDR1 MRHNA and CDR2 SNTAGT. Here the CDR3 reads CASSPLAGTGMLRGYTF. The CDR3, as DNA: TGTGCCAGCAGTCCACTAGCCGGGACAGGGATGTTGCGGGGCTACACCTTC.

This clone was counted once. V is TRBV19 and J is TRBJ2-3, with TRBD1 as a possible D gene (5 bases). There are 13 residues in the CDR3. Germline V CDR1 and CDR2: LNHDA, SQIVND (reference sequence). V lost 6 bases to trimming and J lost 3 bases, with 10 bases between them. The CDR3: CASRPGSTDTQYF. The CDR3 DNA reads TGTGCCAGTAGACCAGGGTCGACAGATACGCAGTATTTT.

J is TRBJ2-7 and V is TRBV4-3, with D tentatively TRBD2 (5 bases). V was cut by 4 bases and J by 2 bases, with 12 bases left in between. CDR1 and CDR2 from the germline V gene are LGHNA and YSLEER. CDR3 length equals 14 residues. DNA for the CDR3: TGCGCCAGCAGCCCCGGACTGGCGACCTACGAGCAGTACTTC. It encodes CASSPGLATYEQYF.

The rearrangement uses TRBV6-1 and TRBJ2-3; the D is unclear. V lost 4 bases, J lost 0 bases, and 14 bases lay in between. Germline loops: CDR1 MNHNS, CDR2 SASEGT. This CDR3 comprises 16 residues. Written as DNA, the CDR3 is TGTGCCAGCAGTGGAGGCTTTTATTCTAGCACAGATACGCAGTATTTT. Protein sequence: CASSGGFYSSTDTQYF.

V usage is TRBV7-8 and J usage is TRBJ1-6; 7 bases fit TRBD1. Looked up from germline, CDR1 is SGHVS and CDR2 is FQNEAQ. The CDR3 consists of 16 residues. V trimming: 1 base; J trimming: 7 bases; junction bases outside the gene matches: 7. CDR3 sequence (DNA): TGTGCCAGCAGCTTAGAACAGGGGAAATTAAATTCACCCCTCCACTTT. This gives the protein CASSLEQGKLNSPLHF.

The chain has TRBV7-8 and TRBJ2-7; a possible D gene is TRBD2 (5 bases). Trimming left V 1 base short and J 7 bases short, with 14 bases between. The CDR3 covers 14 residues. Germline CDR1 SGHVS, CDR2 FQNEAQ. The CDR3 DNA is TGTGCCAGCAGCTTAGTGGCAGGCCCGGGAGAGCAGTACTTC. Amino acids: CASSLVAGPGEQYF.

The rearrangement joins TRBV6-5 to TRBJ1-6, with D possibly matching TRBD1 (5 bases). The V gene's germline CDR1 is MNHEY and CDR2 SVGAGI. This CDR3 spans 13 amino acids. The V end was cut by 11 bases, the J end by 9 bases, with 17 bases between. CDR3 protein: CAGRDLLISPLHF. The CDR3 DNA is TGTGCCGGGAGGGACCTCCTCATTTCACCCCTCCACTTT.